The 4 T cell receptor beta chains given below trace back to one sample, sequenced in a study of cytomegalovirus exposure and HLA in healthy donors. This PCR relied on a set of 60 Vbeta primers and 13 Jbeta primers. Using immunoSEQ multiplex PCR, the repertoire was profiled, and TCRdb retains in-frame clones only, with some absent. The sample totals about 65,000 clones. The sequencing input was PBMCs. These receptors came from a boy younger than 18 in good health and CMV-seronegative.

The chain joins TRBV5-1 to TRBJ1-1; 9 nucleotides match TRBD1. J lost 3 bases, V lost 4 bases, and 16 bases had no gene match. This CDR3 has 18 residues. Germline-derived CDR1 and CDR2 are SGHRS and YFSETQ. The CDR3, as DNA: TGCGCCAGCAGCCCTAACGGGGTACAGGGGGCACAGGACACTGAAGCTTTCTTT. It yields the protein CASSPNGVQGAQDTEAFF.

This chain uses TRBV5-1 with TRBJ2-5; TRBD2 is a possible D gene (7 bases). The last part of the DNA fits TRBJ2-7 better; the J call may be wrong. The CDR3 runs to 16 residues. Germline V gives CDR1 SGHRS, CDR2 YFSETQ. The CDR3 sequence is CASSSTIWGGAGEQYF. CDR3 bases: TGCGCCAGCAGCTCTACCATCTGGGGGGGCGCGGGCGAGCAGTACTTC.

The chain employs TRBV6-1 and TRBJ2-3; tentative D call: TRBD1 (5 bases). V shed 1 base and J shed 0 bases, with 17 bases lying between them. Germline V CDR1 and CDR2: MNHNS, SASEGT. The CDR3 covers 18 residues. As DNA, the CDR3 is TGTGCCAGCAGTGAAGTACAGGTAGCCAGGGCCAGCACAGATACGCAGTATTTT. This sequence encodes CASSEVQVARASTDTQYF.

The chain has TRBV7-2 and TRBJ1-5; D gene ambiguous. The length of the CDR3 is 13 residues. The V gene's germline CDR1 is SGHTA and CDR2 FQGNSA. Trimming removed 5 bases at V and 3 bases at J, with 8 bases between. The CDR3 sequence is CASSLEANQPQHF. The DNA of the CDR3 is TGTGCCAGCAGCCTCGAAGCCAATCAGCCCCAGCATTTT.